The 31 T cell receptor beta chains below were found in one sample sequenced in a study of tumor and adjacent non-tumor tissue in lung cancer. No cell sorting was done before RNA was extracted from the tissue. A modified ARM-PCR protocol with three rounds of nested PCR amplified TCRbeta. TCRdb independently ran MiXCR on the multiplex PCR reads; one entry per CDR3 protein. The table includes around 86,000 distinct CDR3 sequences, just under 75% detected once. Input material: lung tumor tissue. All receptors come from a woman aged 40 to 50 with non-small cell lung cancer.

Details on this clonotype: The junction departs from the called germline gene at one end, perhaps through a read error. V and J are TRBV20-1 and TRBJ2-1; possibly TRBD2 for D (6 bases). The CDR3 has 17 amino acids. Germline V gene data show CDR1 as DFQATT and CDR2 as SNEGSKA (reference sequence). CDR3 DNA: TGCAGTGCTAAAATCTTGACTATCGGGGGACCCTACAATGAGCAGCTCTTC. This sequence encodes CSAKILTIGGPYNEQLF.

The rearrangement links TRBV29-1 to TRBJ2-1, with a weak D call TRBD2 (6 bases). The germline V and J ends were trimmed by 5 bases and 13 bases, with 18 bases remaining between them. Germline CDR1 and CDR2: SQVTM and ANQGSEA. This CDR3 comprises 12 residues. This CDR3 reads CSVLWGGGEQFF. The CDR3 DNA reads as TGCAGCGTTTTGTGGGGCGGCGGGGAACAGTTCTTC.

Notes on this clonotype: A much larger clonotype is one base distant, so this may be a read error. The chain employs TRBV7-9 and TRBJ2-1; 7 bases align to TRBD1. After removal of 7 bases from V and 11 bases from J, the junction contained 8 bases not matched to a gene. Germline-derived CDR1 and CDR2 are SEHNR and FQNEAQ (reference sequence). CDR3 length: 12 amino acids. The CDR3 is CASTTGAQKQFF. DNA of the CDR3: TGTGCCAGCACCACAGGGGCCCAGAAGCAGTTCTTC.

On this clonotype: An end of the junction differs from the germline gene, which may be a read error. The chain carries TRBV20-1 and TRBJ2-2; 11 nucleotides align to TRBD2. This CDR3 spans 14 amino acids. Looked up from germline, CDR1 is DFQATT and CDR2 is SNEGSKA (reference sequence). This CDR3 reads CSAVLAGGPGELFF. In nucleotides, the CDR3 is TGCAGTGCCGTCTTAGCGGGGGGGCCCGGGGAGCTGTTCTTT.

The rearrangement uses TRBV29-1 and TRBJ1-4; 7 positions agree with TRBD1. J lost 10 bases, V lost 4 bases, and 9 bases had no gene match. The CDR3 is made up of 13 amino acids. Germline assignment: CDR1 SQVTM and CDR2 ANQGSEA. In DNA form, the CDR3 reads TGCAGCGTTGGTCAGGGGGTCAGTGGAAAACTGTTTTTT. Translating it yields CSVGQGVSGKLFF.

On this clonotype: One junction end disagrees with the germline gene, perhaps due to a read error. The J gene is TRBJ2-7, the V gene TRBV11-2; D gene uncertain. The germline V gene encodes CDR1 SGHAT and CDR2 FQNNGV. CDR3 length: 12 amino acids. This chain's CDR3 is CSSSRIGFEQYF. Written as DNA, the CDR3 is TGTTCCAGCAGTCGGATAGGGTTCGAGCAGTACTTC. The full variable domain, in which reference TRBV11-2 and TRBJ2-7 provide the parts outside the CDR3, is EAGVAQSPRYKIIEKRQSVAFWCNPISGHATLYWYQQILGQGPKLLIQFQNNGVVDDSQLPKDRFSAERLKGVDSTLKIQPAKLEDSAVYLCSSSRIGFEQYFGPGTRLTVT.

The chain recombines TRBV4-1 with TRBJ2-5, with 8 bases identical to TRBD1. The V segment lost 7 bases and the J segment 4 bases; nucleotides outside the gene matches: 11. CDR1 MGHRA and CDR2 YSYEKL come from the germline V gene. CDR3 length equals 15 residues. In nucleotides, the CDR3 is TGCGCCAGCAACCGGCCGGGACAGGTTGGAGAGACCCAGTACTTC. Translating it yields CASNRPGQVGETQYF.

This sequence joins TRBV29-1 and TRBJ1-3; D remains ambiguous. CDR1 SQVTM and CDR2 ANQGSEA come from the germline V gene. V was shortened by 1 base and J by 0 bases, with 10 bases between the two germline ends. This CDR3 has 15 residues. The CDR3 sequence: CSVEGSPSSGNTIYF. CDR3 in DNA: TGCAGCGTTGAAGGTAGCCCCAGCTCTGGAAACACCATATATTTT.

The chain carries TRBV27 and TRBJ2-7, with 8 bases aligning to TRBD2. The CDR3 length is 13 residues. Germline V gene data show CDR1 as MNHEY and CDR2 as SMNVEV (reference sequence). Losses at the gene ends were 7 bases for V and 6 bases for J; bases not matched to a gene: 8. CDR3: CASKGTRGGEQYF. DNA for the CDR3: TGTGCCAGCAAAGGGACTAGAGGGGGCGAGCAGTACTTC.

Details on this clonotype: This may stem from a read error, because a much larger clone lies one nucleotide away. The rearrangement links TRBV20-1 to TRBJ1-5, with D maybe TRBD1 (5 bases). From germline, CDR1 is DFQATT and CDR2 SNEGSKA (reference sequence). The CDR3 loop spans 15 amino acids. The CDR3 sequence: CNATQEGRDFQPQHF. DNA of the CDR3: TGCAATGCTACCCAGGAGGGGCGAGATTTTCAGCCCCAGCATTTT.

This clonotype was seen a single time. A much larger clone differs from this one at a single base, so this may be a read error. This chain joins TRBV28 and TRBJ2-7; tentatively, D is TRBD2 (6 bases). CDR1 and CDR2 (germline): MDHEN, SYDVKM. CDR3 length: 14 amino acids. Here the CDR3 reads CASSLGGASYKQYF. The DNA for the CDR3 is TGTGCCAGCAGTTTAGGCGGGGCCTCCTACAAGCAGTACTTC.

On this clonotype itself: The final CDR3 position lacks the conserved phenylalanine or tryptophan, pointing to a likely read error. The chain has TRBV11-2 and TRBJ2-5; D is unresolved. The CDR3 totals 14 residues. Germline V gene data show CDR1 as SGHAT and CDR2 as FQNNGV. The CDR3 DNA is TGTGCCAACAGCTTACGCCTAGACCAAGAAACCCAGTACCTC. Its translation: CANSLRLDQETQYL.

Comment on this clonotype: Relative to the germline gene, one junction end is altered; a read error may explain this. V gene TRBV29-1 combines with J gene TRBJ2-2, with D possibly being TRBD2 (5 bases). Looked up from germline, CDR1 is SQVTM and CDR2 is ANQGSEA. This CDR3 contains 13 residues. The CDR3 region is CSALARDTGELFF. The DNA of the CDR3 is TGCAGCGCACTGGCGAGAGACACCGGGGAGCTGTTCTTT.

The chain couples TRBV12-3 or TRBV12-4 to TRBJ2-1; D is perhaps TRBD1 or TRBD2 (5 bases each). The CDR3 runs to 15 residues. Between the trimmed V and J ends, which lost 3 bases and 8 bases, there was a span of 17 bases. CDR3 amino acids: CASSFMAPRGDEQFF. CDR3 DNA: TGTGCCAGCAGTTTTATGGCCCCCAGAGGGGATGAGCAGTTCTTC.

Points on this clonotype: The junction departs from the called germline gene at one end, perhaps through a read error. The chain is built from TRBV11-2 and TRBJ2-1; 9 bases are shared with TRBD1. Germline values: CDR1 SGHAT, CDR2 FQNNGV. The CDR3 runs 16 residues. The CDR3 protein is CACSLITGGAENEQFF. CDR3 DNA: TGTGCCTGCAGCTTAATCACAGGGGGCGCTGAGAATGAACAGTTCTTC.

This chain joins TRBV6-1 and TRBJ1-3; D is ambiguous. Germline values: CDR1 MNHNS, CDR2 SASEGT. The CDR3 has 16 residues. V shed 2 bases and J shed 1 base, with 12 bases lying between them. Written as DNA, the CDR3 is TGTGCCAGCAGTGAAAAAGCCCACATATCTGGAAACACCATATATTTT. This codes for CASSEKAHISGNTIYF.

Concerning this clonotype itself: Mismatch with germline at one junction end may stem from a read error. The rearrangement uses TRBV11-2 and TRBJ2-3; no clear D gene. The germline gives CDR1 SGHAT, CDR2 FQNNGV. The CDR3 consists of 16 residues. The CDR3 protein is CACSLDARWATDMQYF. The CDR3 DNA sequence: TGTGCCTGCAGCTTAGACGCCAGGTGGGCCACAGATATGCAGTATTTT.

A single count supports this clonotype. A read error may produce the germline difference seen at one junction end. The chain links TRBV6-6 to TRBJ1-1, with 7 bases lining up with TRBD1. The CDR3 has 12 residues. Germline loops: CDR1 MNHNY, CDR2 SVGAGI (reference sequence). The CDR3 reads CASKTGKSQAFF. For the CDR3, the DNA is TGTGCCAGTAAGACAGGGAAATCCCAAGCTTTTTTT.

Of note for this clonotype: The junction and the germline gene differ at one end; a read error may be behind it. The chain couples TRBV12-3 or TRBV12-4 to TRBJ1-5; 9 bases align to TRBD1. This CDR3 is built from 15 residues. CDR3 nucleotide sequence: TGTGCCAGCATCCCGGGACAGGGTTCCGATCAGCCCCAACATTTT. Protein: CASIPGQGSDQPQHF.

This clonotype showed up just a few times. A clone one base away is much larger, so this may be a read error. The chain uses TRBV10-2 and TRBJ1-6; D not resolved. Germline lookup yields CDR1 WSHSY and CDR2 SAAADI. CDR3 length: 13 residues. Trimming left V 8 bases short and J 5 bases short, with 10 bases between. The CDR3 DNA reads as TGCGCCAGCCGGAAGGAGGATAATTCACCCCTCCACTTT. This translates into CASRKEDNSPLHF.

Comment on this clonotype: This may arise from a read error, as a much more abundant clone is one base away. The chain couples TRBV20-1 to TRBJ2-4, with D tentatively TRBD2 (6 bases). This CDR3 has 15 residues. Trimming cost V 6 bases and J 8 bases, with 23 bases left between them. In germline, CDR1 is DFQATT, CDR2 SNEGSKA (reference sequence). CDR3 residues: CSAPPTRALAYIQYF. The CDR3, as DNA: TGCAGTGCCCCTCCCACAAGGGCCCTAGCGTACATTCAGTACTTC.

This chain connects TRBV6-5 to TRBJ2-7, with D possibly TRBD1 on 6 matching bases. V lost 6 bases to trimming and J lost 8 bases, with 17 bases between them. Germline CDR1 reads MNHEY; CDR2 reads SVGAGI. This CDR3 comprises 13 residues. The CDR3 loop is CASRGHDWDKQYF. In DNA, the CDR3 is TGTGCCAGCAGGGGACATGATTGGGACAAGCAGTACTTC.

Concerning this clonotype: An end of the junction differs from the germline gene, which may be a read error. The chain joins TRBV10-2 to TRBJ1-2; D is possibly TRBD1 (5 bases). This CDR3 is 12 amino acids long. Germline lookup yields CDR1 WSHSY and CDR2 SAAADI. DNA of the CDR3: TGCGCCAGCGGGCAGGGAGGCTATGACTACACCTTC. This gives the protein CASGQGGYDYTF.

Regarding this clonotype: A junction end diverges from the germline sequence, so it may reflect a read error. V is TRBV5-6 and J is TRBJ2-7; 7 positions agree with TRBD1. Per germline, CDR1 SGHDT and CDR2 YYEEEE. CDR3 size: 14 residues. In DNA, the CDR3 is TGTGCCAGCGCGATACAGGGGTTCTCCTACGAACAGTACTTC. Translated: CASAIQGFSYEQYF.

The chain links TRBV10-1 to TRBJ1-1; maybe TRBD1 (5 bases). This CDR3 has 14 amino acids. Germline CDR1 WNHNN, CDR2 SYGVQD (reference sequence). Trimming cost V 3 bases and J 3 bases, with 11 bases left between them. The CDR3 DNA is TGCGCCAGCAGTGATTACAGGTGGTACACTGAAGCTTTCTTT. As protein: CASSDYRWYTEAFF.

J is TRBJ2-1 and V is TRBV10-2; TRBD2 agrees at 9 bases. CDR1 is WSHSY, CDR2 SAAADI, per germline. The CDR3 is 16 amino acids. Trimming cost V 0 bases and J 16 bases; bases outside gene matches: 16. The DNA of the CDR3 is TGCGCCAGCAGTGAGTCTAGCGGGAGCTCCTACAATGGGCAATTCTTC. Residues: CASSESSGSSYNGQFF.

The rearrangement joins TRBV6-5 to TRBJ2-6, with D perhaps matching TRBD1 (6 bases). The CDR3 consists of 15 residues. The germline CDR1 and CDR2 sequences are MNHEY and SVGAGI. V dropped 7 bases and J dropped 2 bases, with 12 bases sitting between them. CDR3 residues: CASTITGTGANVLTF. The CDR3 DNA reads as TGTGCCAGCACTATCACAGGGACTGGGGCCAACGTCCTGACTTTC.

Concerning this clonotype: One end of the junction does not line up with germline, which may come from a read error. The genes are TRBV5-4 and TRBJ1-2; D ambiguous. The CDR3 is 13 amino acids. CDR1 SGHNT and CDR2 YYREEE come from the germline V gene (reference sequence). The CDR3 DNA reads TGTGCCAGAAGCTTGGTAGGGAAAGGTGGCTACACCTTC. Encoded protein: CARSLVGKGGYTF. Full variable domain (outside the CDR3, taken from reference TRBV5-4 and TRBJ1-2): ETGVTQSPTHLIKTRGQQVTLRCSSQSGHNTVSWYQQALGQGPQFIFQYYREEENGRGNFPPRFSGLQFPNYSSELNVNALELDDSALYLCARSLVGKGGYTFGSGTRLTVV.

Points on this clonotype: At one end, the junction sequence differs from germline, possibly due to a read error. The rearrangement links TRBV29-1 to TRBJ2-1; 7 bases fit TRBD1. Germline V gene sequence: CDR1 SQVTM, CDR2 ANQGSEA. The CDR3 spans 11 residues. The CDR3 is CRVTTQGKKFF. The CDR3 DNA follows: TGCCGCGTTACCACACAGGGGAAGAAGTTCTTC.

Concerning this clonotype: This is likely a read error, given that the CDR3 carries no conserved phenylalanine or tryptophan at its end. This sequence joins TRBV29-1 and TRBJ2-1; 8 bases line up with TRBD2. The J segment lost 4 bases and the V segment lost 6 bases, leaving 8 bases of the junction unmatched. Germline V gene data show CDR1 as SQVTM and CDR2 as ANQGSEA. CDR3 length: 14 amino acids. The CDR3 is CSVTSAFSYNEQFL. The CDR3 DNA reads TGCAGCGTGACTAGCGCTTTTTCTTACAATGAGCAGTTCCTT.

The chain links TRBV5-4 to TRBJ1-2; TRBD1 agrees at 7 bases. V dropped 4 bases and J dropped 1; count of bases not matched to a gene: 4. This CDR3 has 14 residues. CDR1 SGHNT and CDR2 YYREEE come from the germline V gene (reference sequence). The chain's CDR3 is CASSLGTVNYGYTF. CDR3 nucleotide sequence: TGTGCCAGCAGCCTGGGGACAGTTAACTATGGCTACACCTTC. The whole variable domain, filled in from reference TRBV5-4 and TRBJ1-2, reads ETGVTQSPTHLIKTRGQQVTLRCSSQSGHNTVSWYQQALGQGPQFIFQYYREEENGRGNFPPRFSGLQFPNYSSELNVNALELDDSALYLCASSLGTVNYGYTFGSGTRLTVV.